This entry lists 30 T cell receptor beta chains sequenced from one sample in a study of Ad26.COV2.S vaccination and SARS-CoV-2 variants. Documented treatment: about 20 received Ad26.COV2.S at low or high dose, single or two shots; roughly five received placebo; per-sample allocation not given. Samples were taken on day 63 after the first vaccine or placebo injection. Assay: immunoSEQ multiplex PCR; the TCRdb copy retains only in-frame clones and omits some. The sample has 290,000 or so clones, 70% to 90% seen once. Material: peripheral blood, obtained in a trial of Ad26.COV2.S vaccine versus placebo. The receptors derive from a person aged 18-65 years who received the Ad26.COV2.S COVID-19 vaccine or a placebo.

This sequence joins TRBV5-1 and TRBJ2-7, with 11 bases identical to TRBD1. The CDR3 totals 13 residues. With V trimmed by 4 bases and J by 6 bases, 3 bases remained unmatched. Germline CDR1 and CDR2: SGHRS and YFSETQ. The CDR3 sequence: CASSPGTGGEQYF. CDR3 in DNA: TGCGCCAGCAGCCCCGGGACAGGGGGCGAGCAGTACTTC.

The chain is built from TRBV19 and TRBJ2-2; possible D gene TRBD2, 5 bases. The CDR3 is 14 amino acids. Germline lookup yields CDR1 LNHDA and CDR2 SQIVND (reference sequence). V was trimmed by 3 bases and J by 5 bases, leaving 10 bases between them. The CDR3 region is CASSIDGETGELFF. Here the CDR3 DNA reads TGTGCCAGTAGTATCGATGGGGAGACCGGGGAGCTGTTTTTT. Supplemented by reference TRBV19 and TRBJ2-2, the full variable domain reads DGGITQSPKYLFRKEGQNVTLSCEQNLNHDAMYWYRQDPGQGLRLIYYSQIVNDFQKGDIAEGYSVSREKKESFPLTVTSAQKNPTAFYLCASSIDGETGELFFGEGSRLTVL.

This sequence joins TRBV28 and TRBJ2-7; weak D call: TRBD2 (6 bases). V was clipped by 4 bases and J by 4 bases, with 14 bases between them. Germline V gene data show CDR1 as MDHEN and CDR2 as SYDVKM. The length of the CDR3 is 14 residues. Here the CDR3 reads CASSSAGSRYEQYF. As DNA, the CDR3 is TGTGCCAGCAGTTCCGCGGGGAGTCGGTACGAGCAGTACTTC. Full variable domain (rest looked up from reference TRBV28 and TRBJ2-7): DVKVTQSSRYLVKRTGEKVFLECVQDMDHENMFWYRQDPGLGLRLIYFSYDVKMKEKGDIPEGYSVSREKKERFSLILESASTNQTSMYLCASSSAGSRYEQYFGPGTRLTVT.

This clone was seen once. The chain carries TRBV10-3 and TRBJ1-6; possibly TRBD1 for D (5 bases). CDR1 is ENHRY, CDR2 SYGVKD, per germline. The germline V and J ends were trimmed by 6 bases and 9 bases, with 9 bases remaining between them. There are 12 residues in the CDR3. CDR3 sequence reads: CAIRGEGSPLHF. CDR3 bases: TGTGCCATCAGGGGGGAAGGTTCACCCCTCCACTTT.

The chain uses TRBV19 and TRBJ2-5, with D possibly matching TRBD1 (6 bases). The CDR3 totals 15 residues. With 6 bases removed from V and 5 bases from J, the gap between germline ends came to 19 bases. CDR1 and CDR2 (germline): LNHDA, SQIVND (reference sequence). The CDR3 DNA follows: TGTGCCAGTAGAAAAGAACAGGGAATGGGGGAGACCCAGTACTTC. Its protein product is CASRKEQGMGETQYF.

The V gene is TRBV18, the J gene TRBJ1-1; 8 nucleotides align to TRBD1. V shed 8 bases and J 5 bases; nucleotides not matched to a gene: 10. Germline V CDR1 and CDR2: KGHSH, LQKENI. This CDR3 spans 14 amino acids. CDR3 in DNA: TGTGCCAGCCACTCGCAGGGGGCTGGTACTGAAGCTTTCTTT. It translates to CASHSQGAGTEAFF.

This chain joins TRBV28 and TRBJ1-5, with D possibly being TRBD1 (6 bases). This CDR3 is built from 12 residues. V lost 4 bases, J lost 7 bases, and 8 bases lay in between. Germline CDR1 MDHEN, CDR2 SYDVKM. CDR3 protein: CASSSGQQPQHF. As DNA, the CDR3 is TGTGCCAGCAGTTCGGGACAACAGCCCCAGCATTTT. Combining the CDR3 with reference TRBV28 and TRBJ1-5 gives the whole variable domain DVKVTQSSRYLVKRTGEKVFLECVQDMDHENMFWYRQDPGLGLRLIYFSYDVKMKEKGDIPEGYSVSREKKERFSLILESASTNQTSMYLCASSSGQQPQHFGDGTRLSIL.

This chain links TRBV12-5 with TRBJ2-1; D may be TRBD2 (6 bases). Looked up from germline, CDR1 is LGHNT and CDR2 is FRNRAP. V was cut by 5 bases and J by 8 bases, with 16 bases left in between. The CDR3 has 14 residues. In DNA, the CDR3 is TGTGCTAGTGGTCCCCCGGGGGAATTAGATGAGCAGTTCTTC. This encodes CASGPPGELDEQFF.

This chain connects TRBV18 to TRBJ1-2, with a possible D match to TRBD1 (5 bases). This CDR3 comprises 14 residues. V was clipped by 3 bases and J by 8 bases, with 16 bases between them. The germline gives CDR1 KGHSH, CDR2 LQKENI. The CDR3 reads CASSPRQGPQGYTF. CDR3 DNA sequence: TGTGCCAGCTCACCGAGGCAGGGACCTCAAGGCTACACCTTC.

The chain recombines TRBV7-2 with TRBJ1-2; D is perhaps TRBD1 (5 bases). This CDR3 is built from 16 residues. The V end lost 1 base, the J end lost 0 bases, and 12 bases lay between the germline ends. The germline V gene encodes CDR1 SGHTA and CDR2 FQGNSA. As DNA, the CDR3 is TGTGCCAGCAGCTTAGTATCGACAGAAGCTAACTATGGCTACACCTTC. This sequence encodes CASSLVSTEANYGYTF.

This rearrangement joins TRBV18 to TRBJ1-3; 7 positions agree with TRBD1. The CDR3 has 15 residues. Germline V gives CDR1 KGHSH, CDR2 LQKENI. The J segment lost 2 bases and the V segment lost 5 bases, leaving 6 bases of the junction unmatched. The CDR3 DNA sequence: TGTGCCAGCTCATTCGACAGGGACCCTGGAAACACCATATATTTT. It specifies CASSFDRDPGNTIYF.

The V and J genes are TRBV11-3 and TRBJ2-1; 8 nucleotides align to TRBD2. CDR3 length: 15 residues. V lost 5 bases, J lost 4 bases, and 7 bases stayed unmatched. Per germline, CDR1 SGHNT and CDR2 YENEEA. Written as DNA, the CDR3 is TGTGCCAGCAGCCCACGTGGACTAGCTTACAATGAGCAGTTCTTC. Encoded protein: CASSPRGLAYNEQFF.

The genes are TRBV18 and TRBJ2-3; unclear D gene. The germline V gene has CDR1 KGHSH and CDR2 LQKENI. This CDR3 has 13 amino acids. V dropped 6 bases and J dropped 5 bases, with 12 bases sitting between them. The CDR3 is CASSRVGGDTQYF. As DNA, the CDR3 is TGTGCCAGCTCTCGGGTAGGCGGAGATACGCAGTATTTT.

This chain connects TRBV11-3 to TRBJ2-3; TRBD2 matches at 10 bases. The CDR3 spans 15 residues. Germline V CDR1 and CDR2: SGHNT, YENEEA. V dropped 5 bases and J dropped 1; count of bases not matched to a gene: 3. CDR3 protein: CASSLLAGGTDTQYF. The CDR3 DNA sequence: TGTGCCAGCAGCCTCCTAGCGGGGGGCACAGATACGCAGTATTTT.

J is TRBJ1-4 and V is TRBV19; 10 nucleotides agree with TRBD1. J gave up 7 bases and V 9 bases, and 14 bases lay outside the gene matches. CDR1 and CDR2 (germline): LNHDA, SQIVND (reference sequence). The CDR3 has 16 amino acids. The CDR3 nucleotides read TGTGCCAGCACAATTAGACAGGGGGCAGTGGTTGAAAAACTGTTTTTT. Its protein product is CASTIRQGAVVEKLFF.

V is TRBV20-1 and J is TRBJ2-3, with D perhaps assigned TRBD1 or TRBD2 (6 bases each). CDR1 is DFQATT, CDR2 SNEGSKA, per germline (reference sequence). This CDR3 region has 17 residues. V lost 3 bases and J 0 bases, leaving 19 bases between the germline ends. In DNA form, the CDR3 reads TGCAGTGCTAGTCCTTTATATCGGGGGCCCAGCACAGATACGCAGTATTTT. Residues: CSASPLYRGPSTDTQYF.

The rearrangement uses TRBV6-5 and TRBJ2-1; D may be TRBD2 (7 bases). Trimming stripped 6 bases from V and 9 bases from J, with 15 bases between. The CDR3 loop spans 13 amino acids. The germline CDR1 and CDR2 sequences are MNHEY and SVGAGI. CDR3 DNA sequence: TGTGCCAGCAGACGAACGGGGGGCCTTGAGCAGTTCTTC. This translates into CASRRTGGLEQFF.

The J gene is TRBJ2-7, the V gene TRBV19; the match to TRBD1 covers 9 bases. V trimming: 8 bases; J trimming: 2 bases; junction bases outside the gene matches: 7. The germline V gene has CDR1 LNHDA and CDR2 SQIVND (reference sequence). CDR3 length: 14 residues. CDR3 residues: CASGTTGGTYEQYF. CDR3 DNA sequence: TGTGCCAGTGGAACGACAGGGGGGACCTACGAGCAGTACTTC.

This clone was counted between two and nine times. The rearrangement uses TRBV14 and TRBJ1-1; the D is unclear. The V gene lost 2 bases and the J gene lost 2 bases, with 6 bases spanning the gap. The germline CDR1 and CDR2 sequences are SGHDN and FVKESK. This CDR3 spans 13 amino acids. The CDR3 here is CASSQSQNTEAFF. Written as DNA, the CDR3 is TGTGCCAGCAGCCAATCTCAAAACACTGAAGCTTTCTTT.

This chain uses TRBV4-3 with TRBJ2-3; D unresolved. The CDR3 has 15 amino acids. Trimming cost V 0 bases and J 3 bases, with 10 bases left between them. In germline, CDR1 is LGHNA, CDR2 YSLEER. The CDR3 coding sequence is TGCGCCAGCAGCCAAGAAGGGATGGGTACAGATACGCAGTATTTT. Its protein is CASSQEGMGTDTQYF.

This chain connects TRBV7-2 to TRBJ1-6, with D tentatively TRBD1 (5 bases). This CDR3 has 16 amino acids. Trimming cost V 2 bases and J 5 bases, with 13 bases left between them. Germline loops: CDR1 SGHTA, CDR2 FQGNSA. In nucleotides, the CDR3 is TGTGCCAGCAGCTTACGATTGGCAGGGAATAATTCACCCCTCCACTTT. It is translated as CASSLRLAGNNSPLHF. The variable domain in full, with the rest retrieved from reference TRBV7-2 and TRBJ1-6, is GAGVSQSPSNKVTEKGKDVELRCDPISGHTALYWYRQSLGQGLEFLIYFQGNSAPDKSGLPSDRFSAERTGGSVSTLTIQRTQQEDSAVYLCASSLRLAGNNSPLHFGNGTRLTVT.

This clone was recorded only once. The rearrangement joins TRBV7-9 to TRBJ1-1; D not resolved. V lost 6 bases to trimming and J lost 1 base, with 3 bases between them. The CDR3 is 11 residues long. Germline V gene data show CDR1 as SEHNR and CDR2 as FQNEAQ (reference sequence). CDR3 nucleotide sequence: TGTGCCAGCAGAGAGAACACTGAAGCTTTCTTT. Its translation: CASRENTEAFF.

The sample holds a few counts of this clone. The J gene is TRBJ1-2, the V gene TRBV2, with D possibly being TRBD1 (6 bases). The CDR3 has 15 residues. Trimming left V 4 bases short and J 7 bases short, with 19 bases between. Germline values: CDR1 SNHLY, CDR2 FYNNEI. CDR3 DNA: TGTGCCAGCAGTGTTGCGACAGGAGGTTACGGTGGCTACACCTTC. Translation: CASSVATGGYGGYTF.

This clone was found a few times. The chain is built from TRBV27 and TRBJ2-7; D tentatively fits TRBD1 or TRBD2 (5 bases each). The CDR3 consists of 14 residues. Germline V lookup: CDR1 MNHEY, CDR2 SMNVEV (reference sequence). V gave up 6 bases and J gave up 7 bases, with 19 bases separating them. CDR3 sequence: CASRQPGRREEQYF. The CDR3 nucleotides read TGTGCCAGCAGACAACCGGGACGTAGGGAGGAGCAGTACTTC.

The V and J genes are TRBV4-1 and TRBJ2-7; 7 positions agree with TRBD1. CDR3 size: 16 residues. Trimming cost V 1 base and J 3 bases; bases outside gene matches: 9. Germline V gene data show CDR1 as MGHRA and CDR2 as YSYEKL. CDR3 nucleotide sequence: TGCGCCAGCAGCCAAGGGCTCTGGGACAGATTCTACGAGCAGTACTTC. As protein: CASSQGLWDRFYEQYF.

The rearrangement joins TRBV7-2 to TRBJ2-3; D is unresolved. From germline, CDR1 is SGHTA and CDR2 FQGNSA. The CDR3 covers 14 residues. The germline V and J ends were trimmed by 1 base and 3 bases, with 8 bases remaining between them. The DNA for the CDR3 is TGTGCCAGCAGCTTAGTTAAGGGAACAGATACGCAGTATTTT. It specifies CASSLVKGTDTQYF.

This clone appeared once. CDR3 bases: TGTGCCAGCAGTTACTCTTATGCGGGAGAAGCTACGCAGTATTTT. Translating it yields CASSYSYAGEATQYF. The genes are TRBV6-5 and TRBJ2-3; 7 nucleotides line up with TRBD2. This CDR3 has 15 residues. The germline V gene encodes CDR1 MNHEY and CDR2 SVGAGI. V shed 0 bases, J shed 8 bases, and the junction held 8 bases outside the gene matches.

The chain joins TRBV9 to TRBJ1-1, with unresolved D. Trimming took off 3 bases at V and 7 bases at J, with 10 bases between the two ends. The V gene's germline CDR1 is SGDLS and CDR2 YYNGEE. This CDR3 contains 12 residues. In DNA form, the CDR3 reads TGTGCCAGCAGCGGGGGTGGGCTTGAAGCTTTCTTT. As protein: CASSGGGLEAFF.

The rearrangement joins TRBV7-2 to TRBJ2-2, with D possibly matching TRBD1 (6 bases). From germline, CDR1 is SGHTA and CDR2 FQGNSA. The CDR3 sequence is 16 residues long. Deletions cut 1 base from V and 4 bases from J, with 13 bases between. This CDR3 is CASSLVRTDLTGELFF. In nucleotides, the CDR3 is TGTGCCAGCAGCTTAGTTAGGACAGACCTCACCGGGGAGCTGTTTTTT.

CDR3 residues: CASSTWTGGETQYF. The DNA for the CDR3 is TGTGCCAGCAGCACCTGGACCGGGGGAGAGACCCAGTACTTC. The chain joins TRBV9 to TRBJ2-5; a possible D gene is TRBD2 (6 bases). V lost 4 bases and J lost 4, with 14 bases in between. CDR3 size: 14 residues. Germline CDR1 and CDR2: SGDLS and YYNGEE.